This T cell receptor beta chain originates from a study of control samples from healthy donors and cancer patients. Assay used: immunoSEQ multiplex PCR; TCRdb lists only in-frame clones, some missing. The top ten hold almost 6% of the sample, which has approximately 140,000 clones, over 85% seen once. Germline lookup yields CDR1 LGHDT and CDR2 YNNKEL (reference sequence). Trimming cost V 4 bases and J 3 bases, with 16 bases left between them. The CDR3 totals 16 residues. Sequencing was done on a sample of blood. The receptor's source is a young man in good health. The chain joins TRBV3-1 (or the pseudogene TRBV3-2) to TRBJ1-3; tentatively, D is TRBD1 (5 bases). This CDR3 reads CASSPLGGHRGNTIYF. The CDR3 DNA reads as TGTGCCAGCAGCCCTTTAGGCGGACACCGTGGAAACACCATATATTTT.